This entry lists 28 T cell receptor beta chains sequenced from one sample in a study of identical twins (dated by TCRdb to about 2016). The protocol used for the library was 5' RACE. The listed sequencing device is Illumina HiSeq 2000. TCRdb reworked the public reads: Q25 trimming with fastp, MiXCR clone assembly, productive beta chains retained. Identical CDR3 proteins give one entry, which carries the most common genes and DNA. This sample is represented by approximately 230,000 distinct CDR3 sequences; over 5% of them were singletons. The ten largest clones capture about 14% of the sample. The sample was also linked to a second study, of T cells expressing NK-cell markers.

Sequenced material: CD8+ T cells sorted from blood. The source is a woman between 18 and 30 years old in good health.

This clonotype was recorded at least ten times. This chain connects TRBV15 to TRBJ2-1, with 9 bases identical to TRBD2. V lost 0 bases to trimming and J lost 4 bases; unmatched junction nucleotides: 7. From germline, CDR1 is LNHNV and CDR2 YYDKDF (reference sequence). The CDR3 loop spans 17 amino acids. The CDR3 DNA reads TGTGCCACCAGCAGAGATTCCAGACTAGCGGAGTACAATGAGCAGTTCTTC. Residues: CATSRDSRLAEYNEQFF.

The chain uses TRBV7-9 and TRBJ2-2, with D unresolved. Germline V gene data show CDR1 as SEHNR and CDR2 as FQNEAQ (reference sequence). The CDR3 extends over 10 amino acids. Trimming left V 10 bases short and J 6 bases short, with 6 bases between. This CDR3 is CATGPGELFF. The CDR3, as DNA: TGTGCCACCGGTCCCGGGGAGCTGTTTTTT. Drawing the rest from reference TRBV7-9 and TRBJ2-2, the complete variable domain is DTGVSQNPRHKITKRGQNVTFRCDPISEHNRLYWYRQTLGQGPEFLTYFQNEAQLEKSRLLSDRFSAERPKGSFSTLEIQRTEQGDSAMYLCATGPGELFFGEGSRLTVL.

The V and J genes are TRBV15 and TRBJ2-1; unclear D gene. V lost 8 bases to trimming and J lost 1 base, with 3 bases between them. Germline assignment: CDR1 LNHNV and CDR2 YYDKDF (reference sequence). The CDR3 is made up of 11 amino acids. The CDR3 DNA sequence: TGTGCCACCTCTTCCTACAATGAGCAGTTCTTC. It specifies CATSSYNEQFF.

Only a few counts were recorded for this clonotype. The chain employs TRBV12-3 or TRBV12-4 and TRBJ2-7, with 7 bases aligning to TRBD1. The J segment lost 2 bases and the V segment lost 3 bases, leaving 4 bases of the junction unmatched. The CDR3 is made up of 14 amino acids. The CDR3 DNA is TGTGCCAGCAGTTTTGGACAGGTTGCCTACGAGCAGTACTTC. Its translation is CASSFGQVAYEQYF.

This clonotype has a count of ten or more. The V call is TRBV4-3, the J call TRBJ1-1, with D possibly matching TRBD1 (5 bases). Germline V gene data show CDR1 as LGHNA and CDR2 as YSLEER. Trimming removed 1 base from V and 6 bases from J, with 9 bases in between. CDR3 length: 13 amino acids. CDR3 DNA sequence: TGCGCCAGCAGCCAAGGGGGGGAGTCTGAAGCTTTCTTT. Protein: CASSQGGESEAFF.

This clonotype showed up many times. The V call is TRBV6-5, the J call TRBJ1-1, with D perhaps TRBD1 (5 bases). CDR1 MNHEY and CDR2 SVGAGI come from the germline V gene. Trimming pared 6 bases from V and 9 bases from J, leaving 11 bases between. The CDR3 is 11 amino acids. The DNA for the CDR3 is TGTGCCAGCAGCGAAGGGGATAAAGCTTTCTTT. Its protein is CASSEGDKAFF.

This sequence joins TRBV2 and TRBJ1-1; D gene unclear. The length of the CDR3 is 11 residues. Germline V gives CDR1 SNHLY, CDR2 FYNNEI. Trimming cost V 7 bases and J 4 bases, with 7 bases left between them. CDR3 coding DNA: TGTGCCAGCAAAGAAAGCACTGAAGCTTTCTTT. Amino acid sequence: CASKESTEAFF.

DNA for the CDR3: TGTGCCATCGGGAATGAGCAGTTCTTC. Its protein product is CAIGNEQFF. The rearrangement joins TRBV10-3 to TRBJ2-1, with no clear D. CDR1 ENHRY and CDR2 SYGVKD come from the germline V gene. Between the trimmed V and J ends, which lost 8 bases and 7 bases, there was a span of 3 bases. The CDR3 loop spans 9 amino acids.

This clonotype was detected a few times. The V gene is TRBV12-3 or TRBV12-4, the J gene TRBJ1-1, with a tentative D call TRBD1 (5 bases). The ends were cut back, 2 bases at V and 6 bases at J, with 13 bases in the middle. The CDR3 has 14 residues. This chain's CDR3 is CASSLTGPGAEAFF. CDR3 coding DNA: TGTGCCAGCAGTTTAACTGGGCCGGGGGCTGAAGCTTTCTTT.

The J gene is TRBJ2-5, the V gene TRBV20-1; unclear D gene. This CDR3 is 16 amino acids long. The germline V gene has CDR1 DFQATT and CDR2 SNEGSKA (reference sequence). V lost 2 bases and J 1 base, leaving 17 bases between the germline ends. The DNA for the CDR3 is TGCAGTGCTAGACTGGGCGAATACGTGCCCCAAGAGACCCAGTACTTC. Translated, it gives CSARLGEYVPQETQYF.

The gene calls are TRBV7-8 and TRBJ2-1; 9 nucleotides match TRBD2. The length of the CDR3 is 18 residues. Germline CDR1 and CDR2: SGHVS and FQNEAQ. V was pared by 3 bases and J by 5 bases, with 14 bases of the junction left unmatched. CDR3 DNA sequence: TGTGCCAGCAGCTTGCTAGCGGGAACGCGCAGTTTGGACAATGAGCAGTTCTTC. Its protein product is CASSLLAGTRSLDNEQFF.

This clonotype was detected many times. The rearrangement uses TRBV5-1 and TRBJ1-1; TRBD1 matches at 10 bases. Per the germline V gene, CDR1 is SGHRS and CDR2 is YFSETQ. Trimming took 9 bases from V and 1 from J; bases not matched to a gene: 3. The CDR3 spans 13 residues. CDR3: CATRDRGNTEAFF. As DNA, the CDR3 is TGCGCCACCCGGGACAGGGGGAACACTGAAGCTTTCTTT.

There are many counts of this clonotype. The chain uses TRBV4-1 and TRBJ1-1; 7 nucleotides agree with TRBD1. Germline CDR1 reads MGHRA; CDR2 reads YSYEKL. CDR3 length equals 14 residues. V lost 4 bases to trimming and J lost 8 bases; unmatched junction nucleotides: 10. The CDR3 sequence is CASSPTGILPEAFF. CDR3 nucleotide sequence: TGCGCCAGCAGCCCGACAGGGATCCTTCCAGAAGCTTTCTTT.

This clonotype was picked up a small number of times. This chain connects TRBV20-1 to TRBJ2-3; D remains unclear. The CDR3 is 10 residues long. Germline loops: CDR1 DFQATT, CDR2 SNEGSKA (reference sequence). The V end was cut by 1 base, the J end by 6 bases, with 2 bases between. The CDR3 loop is CSARADTQYF. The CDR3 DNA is TGCAGTGCTAGAGCCGATACGCAGTATTTT.

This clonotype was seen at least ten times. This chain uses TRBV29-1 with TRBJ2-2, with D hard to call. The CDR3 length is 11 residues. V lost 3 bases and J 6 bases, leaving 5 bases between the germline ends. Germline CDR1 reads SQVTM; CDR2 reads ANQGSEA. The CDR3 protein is CSVDGAGELFF. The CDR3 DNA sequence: TGCAGCGTTGATGGGGCCGGGGAGCTGTTTTTT.

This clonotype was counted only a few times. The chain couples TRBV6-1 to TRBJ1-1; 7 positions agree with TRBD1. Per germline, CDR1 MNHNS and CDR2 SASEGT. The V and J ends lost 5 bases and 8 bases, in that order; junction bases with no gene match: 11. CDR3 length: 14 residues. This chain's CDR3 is CASSLTGPSGEAFF. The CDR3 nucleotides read TGTGCCAGCAGTCTGACAGGGCCCAGCGGGGAAGCTTTCTTT.

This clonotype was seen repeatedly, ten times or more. CDR3 nucleotides: TGTGCCAGCAGCGGACACAGGGAGGTAGTGAGCACTGAAGCTTTCTTT. It is translated as CASSGHREVVSTEAFF. The genes are TRBV9 and TRBJ1-1; TRBD1 might be the D (6 bases). The CDR3 spans 16 residues. V lost 3 bases, J lost 4 bases, and 19 bases lay in between. The germline CDR1 and CDR2 sequences are SGDLS and YYNGEE.

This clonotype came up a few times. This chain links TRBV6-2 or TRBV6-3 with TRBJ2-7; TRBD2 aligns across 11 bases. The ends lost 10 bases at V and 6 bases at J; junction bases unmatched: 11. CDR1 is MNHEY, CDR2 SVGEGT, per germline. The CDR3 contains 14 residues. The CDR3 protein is CATRKLAGVREQYF. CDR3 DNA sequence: TGTGCCACCCGAAAACTAGCGGGAGTCCGCGAGCAGTACTTC.

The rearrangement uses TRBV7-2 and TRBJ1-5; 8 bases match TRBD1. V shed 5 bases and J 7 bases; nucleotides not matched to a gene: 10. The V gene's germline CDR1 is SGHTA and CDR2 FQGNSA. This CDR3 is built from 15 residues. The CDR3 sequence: CASSSSTGGGQPQHF. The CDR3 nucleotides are TGTGCCAGCAGCAGTAGCACAGGGGGAGGCCAGCCCCAGCATTTT.

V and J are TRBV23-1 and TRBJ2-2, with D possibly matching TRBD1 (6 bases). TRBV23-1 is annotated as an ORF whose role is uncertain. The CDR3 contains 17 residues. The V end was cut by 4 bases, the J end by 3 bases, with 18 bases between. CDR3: CASSRGPGEGDTGELFF. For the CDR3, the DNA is TGCGCCAGCAGTCGGGGGCCAGGGGAAGGCGACACCGGGGAGCTGTTTTTT.

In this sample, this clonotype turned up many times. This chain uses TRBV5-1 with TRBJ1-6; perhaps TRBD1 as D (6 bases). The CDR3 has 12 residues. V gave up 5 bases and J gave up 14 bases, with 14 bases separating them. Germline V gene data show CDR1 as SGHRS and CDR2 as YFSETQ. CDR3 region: CASRETGKSLHF. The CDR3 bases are TGCGCCAGCAGAGAAACAGGGAAATCCCTCCACTTT.

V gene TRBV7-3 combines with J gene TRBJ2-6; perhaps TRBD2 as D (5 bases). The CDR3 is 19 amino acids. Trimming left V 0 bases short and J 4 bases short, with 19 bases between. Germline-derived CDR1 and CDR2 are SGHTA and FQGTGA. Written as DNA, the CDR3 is TGTGCCAGCAGCTTAACAGGTGGAGGCTCCTTTTCAGGGGCCAACGTCCTGACTTTC. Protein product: CASSLTGGGSFSGANVLTF.

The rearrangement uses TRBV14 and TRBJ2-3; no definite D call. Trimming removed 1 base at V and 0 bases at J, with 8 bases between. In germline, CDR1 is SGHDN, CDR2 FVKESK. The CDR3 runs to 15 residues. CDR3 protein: CASSQVSASTDTQYF. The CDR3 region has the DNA TGTGCCAGCAGCCAAGTGTCTGCTAGCACAGATACGCAGTATTTT.

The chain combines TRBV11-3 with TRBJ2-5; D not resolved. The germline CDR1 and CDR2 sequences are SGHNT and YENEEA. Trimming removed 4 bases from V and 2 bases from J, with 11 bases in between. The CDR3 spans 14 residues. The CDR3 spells CASSSGRDQETQYF. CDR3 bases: TGTGCCAGCAGCTCTGGTAGGGATCAAGAGACCCAGTACTTC. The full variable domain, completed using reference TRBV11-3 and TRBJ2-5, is EAGVVQSPRYKIIEKKQPVAFWCNPISGHNTLYWYLQNLGQGPELLIRYENEEAVDDSQLPKDRFSAERLKGVDSTLKIQPAELGDSAVYLCASSSGRDQETQYFGPGTRLLVL.

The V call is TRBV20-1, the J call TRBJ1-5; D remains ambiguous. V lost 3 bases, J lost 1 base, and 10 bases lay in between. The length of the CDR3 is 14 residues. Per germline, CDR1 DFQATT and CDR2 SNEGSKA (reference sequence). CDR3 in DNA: TGCAGTGCTAGCCACGCTGCCAGCAATCAGCCCCAGCATTTT. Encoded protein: CSASHAASNQPQHF.

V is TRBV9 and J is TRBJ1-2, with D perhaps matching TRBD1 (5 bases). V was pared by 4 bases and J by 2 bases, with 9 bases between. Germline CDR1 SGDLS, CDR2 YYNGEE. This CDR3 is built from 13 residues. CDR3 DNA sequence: TGTGCCAGCAGCAGGGACGGGAACTATGGCTACACCTTC. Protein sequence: CASSRDGNYGYTF.

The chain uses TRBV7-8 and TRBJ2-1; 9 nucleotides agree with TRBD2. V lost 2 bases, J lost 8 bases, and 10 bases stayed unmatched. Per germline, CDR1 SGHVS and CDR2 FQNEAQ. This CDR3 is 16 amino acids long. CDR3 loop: CASSLSFPAGGHEQFF. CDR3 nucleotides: TGTGCCAGCAGCTTAAGCTTCCCGGCGGGAGGGCATGAGCAGTTCTTC.

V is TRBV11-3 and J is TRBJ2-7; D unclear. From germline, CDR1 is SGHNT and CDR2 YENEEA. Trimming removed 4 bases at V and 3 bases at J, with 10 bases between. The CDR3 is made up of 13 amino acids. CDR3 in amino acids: CASSSGPNYEQYF. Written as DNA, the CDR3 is TGTGCCAGCAGCTCCGGACCGAACTACGAGCAGTACTTC.